The entry below gives a single T cell receptor beta chain sequence along with its context. In its sample, this clone was seen once. No cognate antigen has been identified for it. There are no base qualities to consult, and no much larger clone falls within one base. TCRbeta CDR3 regions were amplified from genomic DNA using the immunoSEQ Assay, a bias-controlled multiplex PCR. As for the authors' bioinformatics: Nucleated cell counts per sample were estimated from amplification of reference gene primers within the assay. To quantify the absolute abundance of each unique TCRbeta CDR3 rearrangement, sequence reads were collapsed and filtered. For each sample, productive Simpson clonality was calculated by taking the square root of Simpson's diversity index across productive rearrangements. TCRdb carries this immuneACCESS record with in-frame sequences only. Its versions omit some clonotypes, under half of them owing to an unresolved V gene in the studies checked, with the rest unexplained. For V, J and clone size, that table is used; D and trimming come from the DNA. The table for this sample lists 50,000 to 60,000 clones; 85% to 95% of them were counted only once. The ten largest clonotypes hold roughly 10% of the sample.

The sample belongs to a study of blood T cell repertoires in COVID-19 (dated by TCRdb to 2018 to 2020). Broadly, across the study: The collaborator samples originated in the United States, Italy and Spain and spanned the acute and convalescent phases of COVID-19. Samples came from the ongoing ImmuneRACE study (first 160 participants) plus 1,254 subjects from 6 global collaborators. Where available, HLA class I and class II types were obtained from metadata supplied by the sample provider rather than from assay-based typing. The dataset comprised deeply sampled blood TCRbeta repertoires from subjects exposed to, actively infected with, or recovered from COVID-19. Sample metadata almost always included a de-identified subject ID, COVID-19 status, age in years and sex. The repertoires were released in a freely available public database intended as a resource for research on the immune response to SARS-CoV-2. The prospective study material was composed of cDNA or gDNA derived from T cells, B-cell-depleted T cells, or PBMCs.

The investigation overall reported the following: The quantity of clinical and demographic metadata differed by source and by participant and was supplied without curation.

Collaborating institutions collected whole blood in K2EDTA tubes following their own protocols. Collaborator samples were shipped for TCRbeta analysis as frozen whole blood, isolated PBMCs, or DNA extracted from either sample type. The receptor was derived from a woman older than 75 with acute or convalescent COVID-19. Sequencing used peripheral blood.

At the DNA level, the sequence is TGCGCCAGCAGCCCGGTGACAGGGGGTTTTTCACCCCTCCACTTT. Its amino acids are CASSPVTGGFSPLHF. The receptor chain draws on TRBV5-1 and TRBJ1-6; 9 bases in the junction line up with TRBD1. After removal of 4 bases from V and 9 bases from J, the junction retains 8 bases not matched to a gene. CDR1 and CDR2 were assigned from the germline V gene as SGHRS and YFSETQ. Reading from cysteine to phenylalanine, the CDR3 counts 15 amino acids. Only CDR3 DNA remains: 45 bases, in frame from the first base.